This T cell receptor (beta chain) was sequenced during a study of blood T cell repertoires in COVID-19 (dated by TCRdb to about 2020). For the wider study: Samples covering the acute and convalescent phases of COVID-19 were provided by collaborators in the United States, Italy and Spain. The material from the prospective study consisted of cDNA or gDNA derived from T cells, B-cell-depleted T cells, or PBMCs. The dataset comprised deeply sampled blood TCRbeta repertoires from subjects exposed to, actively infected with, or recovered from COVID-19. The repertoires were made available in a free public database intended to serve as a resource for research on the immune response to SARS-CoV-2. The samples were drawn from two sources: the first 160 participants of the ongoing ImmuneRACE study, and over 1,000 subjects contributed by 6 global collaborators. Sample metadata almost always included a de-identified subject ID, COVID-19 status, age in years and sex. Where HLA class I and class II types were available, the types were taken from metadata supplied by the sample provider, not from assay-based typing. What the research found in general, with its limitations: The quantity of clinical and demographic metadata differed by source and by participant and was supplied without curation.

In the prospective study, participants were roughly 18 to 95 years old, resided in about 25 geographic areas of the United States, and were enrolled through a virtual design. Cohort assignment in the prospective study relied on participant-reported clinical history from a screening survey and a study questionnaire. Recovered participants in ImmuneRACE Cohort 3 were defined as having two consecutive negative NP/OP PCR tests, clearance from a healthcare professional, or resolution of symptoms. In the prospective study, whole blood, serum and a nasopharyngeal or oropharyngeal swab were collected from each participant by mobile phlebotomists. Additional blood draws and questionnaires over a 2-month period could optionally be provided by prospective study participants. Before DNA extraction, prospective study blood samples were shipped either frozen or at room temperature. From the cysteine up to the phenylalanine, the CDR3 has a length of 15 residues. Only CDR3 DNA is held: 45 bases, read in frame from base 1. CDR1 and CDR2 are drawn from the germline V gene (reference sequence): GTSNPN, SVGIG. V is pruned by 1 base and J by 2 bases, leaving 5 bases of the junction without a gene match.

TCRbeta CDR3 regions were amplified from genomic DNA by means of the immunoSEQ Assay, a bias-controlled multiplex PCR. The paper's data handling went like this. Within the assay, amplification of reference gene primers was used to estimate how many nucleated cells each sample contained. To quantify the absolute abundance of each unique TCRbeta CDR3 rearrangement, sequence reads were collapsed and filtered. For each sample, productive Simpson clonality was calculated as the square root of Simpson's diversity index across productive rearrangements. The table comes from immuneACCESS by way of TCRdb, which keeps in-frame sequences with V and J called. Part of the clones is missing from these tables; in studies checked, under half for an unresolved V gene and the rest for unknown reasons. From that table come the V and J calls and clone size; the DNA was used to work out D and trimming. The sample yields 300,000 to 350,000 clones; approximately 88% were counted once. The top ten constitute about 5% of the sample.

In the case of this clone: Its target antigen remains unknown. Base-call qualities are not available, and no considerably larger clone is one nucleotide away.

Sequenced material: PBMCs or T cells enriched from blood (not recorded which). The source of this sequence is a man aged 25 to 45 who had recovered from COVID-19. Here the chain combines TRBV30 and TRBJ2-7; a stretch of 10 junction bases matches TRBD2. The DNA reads TGTGCCTGGAGTGGAGGGACTAGCGATCCCTACGAGCAGTACTTC. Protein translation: CAWSGGTSDPYEQYF.